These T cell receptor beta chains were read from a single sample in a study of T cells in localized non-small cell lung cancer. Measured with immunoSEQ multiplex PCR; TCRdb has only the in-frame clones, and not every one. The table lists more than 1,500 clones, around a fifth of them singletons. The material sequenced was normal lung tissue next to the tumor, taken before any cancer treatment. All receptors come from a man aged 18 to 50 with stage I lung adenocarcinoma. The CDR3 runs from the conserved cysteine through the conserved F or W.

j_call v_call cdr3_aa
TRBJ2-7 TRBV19 CASTGRSYEQYF
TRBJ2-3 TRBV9 CASSVGVTDTQYF
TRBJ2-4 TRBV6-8 CASSRSGGQGRNIQYF
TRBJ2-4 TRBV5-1 CASSSGGTSAKNIQYF
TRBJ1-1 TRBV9 CASSVGFIGQDEAFF
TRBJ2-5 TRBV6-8 CASSTTTGEAETQYF
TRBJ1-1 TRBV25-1 CASSEWSRGQAFF
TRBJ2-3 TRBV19 CASRLAGGTDTQYF
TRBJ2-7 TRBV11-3 CASSLVRGGQLSSYEQYF
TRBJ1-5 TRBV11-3 CASSSGQVLSNQPQHF
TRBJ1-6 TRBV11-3 CASSLTTGANSPLHF
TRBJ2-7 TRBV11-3 CASSPGQGGVDEQYF
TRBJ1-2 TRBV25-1 CASSVGGDYGYTF
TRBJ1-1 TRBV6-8 CASSSRQGANTEAFF
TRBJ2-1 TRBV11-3 CASSPEMDISYNEQFF
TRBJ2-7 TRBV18 CASSPPGLLSYEQYF
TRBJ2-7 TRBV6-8 CASSVTGDSYEQYF
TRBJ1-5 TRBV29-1 CSVGGTDPYQPQHF
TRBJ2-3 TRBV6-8 CASRRDTTDTQYF
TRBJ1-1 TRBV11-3 CASSLAYGSIGNTEAFF
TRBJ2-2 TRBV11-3 CASSLLSLAGSGELFF
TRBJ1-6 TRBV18 CASSSTGGASYNSPLHF
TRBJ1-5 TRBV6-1 CASSEALFNQPQHF
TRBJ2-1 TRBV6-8 CASSDTGGQNEQFF
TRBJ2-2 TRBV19 CASSIDEGATGELFF
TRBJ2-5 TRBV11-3 CASTTESRGGTQYF
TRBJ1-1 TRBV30 CAWSQGDLNTEAFF